This T cell receptor beta chain originates from a study of graft-versus-host responses after intestinal transplantation. In the study overall: Isolated intestinal, liver-intestinal, or multivisceral transplants were what recipients had. The whole recipient group had anti-thymocyte globulin induction followed by tacrolimus and steroids for around 3 years.

On this clone: The antigen remains unidentified.

Whole-study results and caveats: GvH clone levels peaked in circulation, and this peak was associated with early post-transplant HvG declines. Among recipient marrow samples, GvH clones were found; some appeared first in ileum or blood.

V lost 1 base and J 8 bases, leaving 15 bases between the germline ends. CDR3 size: 14 residues. Germline loops: CDR1 SGHNT, CDR2 YYREEE (reference sequence). TCRdb's copy holds only in-frame clones and misses some; the assay was immunoSEQ multiplex PCR. The sample carries about 110,000 clones, roughly 95% recorded once. This chain links TRBV5-4 with TRBJ1-1, with D possibly being TRBD1 (5 bases). The source of this sequence is a human donor who received an intestinal transplant. The input for sequencing was unstimulated CD8+ T cells sorted from spleen or lymph node cells, taken before intestinal transplant. DNA for the CDR3: TGTGCCAGCAGCTTGAGGGGTTCGTGGCCAGAAGCTTTCTTT. This encodes CASSLRGSWPEAFF.